This TCR beta chain was profiled in a study of blood T cell repertoires in COVID-19. In the study overall: Nucleic acid was either cDNA or gDNA, and it came from T cells, B-cell-depleted T cells, or PBMCs.

V lost 0 bases to trimming and J lost 3 bases; unmatched junction nucleotides: 4. Germline V gene data show CDR1 as SGHNT and CDR2 as YYREEE (reference sequence). The CDR3 spans 15 residues. Points on this clone: In the same sample, other DNA sequences code for this CDR3.

Data came from immunoSEQ multiplex PCR; TCRdb stores just in-frame clones and leaves some out. The data contain 40,000 to 50,000 clones, 85% to 90% of them singletons. The chain employs TRBV5-4 and TRBJ2-3, with 7 bases that match TRBD1. The clonotype originates from a man between 40 and 49 years old with active COVID-19. Sample: peripheral blood. CDR3 coding DNA: TGTGCCAGCAGCTTGGACAGGGGATGGACAGATACGCAGTATTTT. It translates to CASSLDRGWTDTQYF.